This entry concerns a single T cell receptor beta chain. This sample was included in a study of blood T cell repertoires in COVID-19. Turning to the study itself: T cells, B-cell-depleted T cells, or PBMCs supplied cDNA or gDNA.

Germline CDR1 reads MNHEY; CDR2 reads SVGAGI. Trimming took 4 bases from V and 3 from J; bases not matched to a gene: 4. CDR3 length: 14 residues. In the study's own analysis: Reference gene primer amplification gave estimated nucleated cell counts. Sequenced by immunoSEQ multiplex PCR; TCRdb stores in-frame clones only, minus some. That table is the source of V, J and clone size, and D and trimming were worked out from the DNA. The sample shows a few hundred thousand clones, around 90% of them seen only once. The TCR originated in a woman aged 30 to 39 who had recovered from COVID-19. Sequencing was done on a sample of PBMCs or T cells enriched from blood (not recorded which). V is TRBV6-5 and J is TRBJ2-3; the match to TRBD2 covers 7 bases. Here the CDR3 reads CASSWVGGTDTQYF. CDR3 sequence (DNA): TGTGCCAGCAGTTGGGTGGGAGGGACAGATACGCAGTATTTT.